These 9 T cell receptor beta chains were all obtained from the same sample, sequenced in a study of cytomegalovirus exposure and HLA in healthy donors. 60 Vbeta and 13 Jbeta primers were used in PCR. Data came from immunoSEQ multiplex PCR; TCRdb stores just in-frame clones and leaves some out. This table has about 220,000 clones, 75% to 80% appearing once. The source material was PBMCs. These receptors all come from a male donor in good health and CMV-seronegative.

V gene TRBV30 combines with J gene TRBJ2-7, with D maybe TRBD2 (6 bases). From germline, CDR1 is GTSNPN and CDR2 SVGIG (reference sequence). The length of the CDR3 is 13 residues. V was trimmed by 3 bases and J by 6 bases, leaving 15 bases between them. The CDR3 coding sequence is TGTGCCTGGAGAGGAACTAGCTCTGGCGAGCAGTACTTC. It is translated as CAWRGTSSGEQYF.

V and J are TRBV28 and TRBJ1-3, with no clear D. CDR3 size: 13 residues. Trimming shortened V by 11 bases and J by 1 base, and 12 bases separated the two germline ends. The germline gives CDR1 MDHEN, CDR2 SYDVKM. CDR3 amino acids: CASRVSSGNTIYF. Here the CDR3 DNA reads TGTGCCTCCCGTGTTAGTTCTGGAAACACCATATATTTT.

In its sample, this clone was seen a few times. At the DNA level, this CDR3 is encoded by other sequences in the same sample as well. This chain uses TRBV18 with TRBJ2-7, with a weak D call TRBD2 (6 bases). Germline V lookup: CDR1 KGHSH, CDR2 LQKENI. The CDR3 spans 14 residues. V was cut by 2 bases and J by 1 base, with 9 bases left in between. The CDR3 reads CASSPGTGSYEQYF. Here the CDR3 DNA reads TGTGCCAGCTCACCAGGGACTGGATCCTACGAGCAGTACTTC.

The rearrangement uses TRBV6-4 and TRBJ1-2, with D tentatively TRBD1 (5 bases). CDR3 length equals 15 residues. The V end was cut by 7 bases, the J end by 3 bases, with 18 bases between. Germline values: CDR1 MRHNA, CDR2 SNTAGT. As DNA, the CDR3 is TGTGCCAGCACCGGGGGGTGGGGCGACGACTATGGCTACACCTTC. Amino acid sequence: CASTGGWGDDYGYTF.

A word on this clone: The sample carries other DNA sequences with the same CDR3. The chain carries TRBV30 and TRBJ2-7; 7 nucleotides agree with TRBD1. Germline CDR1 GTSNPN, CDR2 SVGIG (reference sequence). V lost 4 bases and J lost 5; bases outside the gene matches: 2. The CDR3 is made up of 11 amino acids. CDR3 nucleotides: TGTGCCTGGACAGACAGGGACGAGCAGTACTTC. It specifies CAWTDRDEQYF. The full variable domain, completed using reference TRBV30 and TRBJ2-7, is SQTIHQWPATLVQPVGSPLSLECTVEGTSNPNLYWYRQAAGRGLQLLFYSVGIGQISSEVPQNLSASRPQDRQFILSSKKLLLSDSGFYLCAWTDRDEQYFGPGTRLTVT.

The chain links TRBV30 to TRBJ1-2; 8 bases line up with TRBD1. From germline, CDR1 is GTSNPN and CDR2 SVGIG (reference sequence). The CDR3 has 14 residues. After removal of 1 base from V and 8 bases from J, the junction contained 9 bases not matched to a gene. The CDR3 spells CAWSALRDRMGYTF. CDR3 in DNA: TGTGCCTGGAGTGCCCTCAGGGACAGGATGGGCTACACCTTC. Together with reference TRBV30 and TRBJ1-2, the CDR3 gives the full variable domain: SQTIHQWPATLVQPVGSPLSLECTVEGTSNPNLYWYRQAAGRGLQLLFYSVGIGQISSEVPQNLSASRPQDRQFILSSKKLLLSDSGFYLCAWSALRDRMGYTFGSGTRLTVV.

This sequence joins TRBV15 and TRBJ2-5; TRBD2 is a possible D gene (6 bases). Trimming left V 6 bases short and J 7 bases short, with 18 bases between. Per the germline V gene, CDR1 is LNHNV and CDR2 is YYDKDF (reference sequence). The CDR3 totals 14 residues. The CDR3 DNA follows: TGTGCCACCAGGGGCGGGGCTGCGGTCGGGACCCAGTACTTC. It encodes CATRGGAAVGTQYF.

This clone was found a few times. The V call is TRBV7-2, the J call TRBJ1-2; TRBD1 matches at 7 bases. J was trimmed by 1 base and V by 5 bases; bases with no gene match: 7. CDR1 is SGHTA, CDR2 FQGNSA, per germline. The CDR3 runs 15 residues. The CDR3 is CASSRPRDSNYGYTF. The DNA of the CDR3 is TGTGCCAGCAGCCGACCACGGGACAGTAACTATGGCTACACCTTC.

CDR3 region: CASSFVGASYEQYF. The CDR3, as DNA: TGCGCCAGCAGCTTCGTGGGCGCCTCCTACGAGCAGTACTTC. The chain employs TRBV5-1 and TRBJ2-7, with no clear D. V lost 2 bases, J lost 0 bases, and 9 bases lay in between. CDR1 is SGHRS and CDR2 is YFSETQ in the germline V gene. The CDR3 runs to 14 residues.